The 8 T cell receptor beta chains below come from one sample, sequenced in a study of graft-versus-host responses after intestinal transplantation. Labeling with CFSE marked about 200,000 responder cells, which were plated with about 200,000 irradiated, violet-dye-labeled stimulator cells. Using immunoSEQ multiplex PCR, the repertoire was profiled, and TCRdb retains in-frame clones only, with some absent. The repertoire holds 8,500 to 11,000 clones, with roughly 38% as singletons. The specimen comprised alloreactive CD8+ T cells from a mixed lymphocyte reaction culture, sampled before intestinal transplant. As for subset: CFSE-low proliferating T cells sorted from roughly six-day pre-transplant mixed lymphocyte reaction (GvH or HvG direction). The receptors were sampled from a human patient who received an intestinal transplant.

This clone occurred a few times. V is TRBV27 and J is TRBJ2-7, with a weak D call TRBD2 (5 bases). Per germline, CDR1 MNHEY and CDR2 SMNVEV (reference sequence). CDR3 length: 15 amino acids. Trimming cost V 2 bases and J 2 bases, with 13 bases left between them. The CDR3 loop is CASSLSSGNPYEQYF. The CDR3 DNA sequence: TGTGCCAGCAGTTTAAGCTCGGGGAACCCCTACGAGCAGTACTTC.

The chain couples TRBV28 to TRBJ1-2, with a weak D call TRBD1 (6 bases). Germline V gene data show CDR1 as MDHEN and CDR2 as SYDVKM. Trimming shortened V by 2 bases and J by 3 bases, and 7 bases separated the two germline ends. This CDR3 contains 13 residues. Written as DNA, the CDR3 is TGTGCCAGCAGTTTAAGACAGGACTATGGCTACACCTTC. Translated, it gives CASSLRQDYGYTF.

In its sample, this clone was seen a few times. The genes are TRBV7-2 and TRBJ2-3; D perhaps matches TRBD1 (6 bases). The V end lost 2 bases, the J end lost 10 bases, and 13 bases lay between the germline ends. The CDR3 has 13 residues. Germline V CDR1 and CDR2: SGHTA, FQGNSA. The CDR3 DNA follows: TGTGCCAGCAGCTTATGGGGGCGGATCTCGCAGTATTTT. It translates to CASSLWGRISQYF.

The chain carries TRBV4-1 and TRBJ2-3; 8 bases are a match to TRBD2. Germline V lookup: CDR1 MGHRA, CDR2 YSYEKL. The junction had 5 bases not matched to a gene; V was cut back by 1 base and J by 2 bases. The length of the CDR3 is 16 residues. The CDR3, as DNA: TGCGCCAGCAGCCAAGCACTAGCGGCCCCCACAGATACGCAGTATTTT. This gives the protein CASSQALAAPTDTQYF.

This clone was detected only a few times. The gene calls are TRBV27 and TRBJ2-3; 11 positions match TRBD1. V was pared by 5 bases and J by 6 bases, with 7 bases of the junction left unmatched. Germline V gene lookup returns CDR1 MNHEY and CDR2 SMNVEV (reference sequence). This CDR3 contains 15 residues. The CDR3 loop is CASSTGTGGMDTQYF. The CDR3 DNA reads TGTGCCAGCAGTACCGGGACAGGGGGAATGGATACGCAGTATTTT.

The chain has TRBV6-5 and TRBJ2-1, with D possibly matching TRBD2 (7 bases). Germline V gene sequence: CDR1 MNHEY, CDR2 SVGAGI. CDR3 size: 13 residues. V shed 2 bases and J shed 6 bases, with 8 bases lying between them. Written as DNA, the CDR3 is TGTGCCAGCAGTTACGGGGGGGCCAATGAGCAGTTCTTC. Translated, it gives CASSYGGANEQFF.

CDR3 region: CSGQDTGELFF. The CDR3 nucleotides read TGCAGCGGGCAGGATACCGGGGAGCTGTTTTTT. V gene TRBV29-1 combines with J gene TRBJ2-2; no clear D. The CDR3 contains 11 residues. V was pared by 7 bases and J by 5 bases, with 8 bases between. Germline V gene sequence: CDR1 SQVTM, CDR2 ANQGSEA.

The gene calls are TRBV28 and TRBJ2-1; 10 bases match TRBD2. The ends lost 3 bases at V and 8 bases at J; junction bases unmatched: 7. CDR3 length: 15 residues. CDR1 and CDR2 (germline): MDHEN, SYDVKM. Here the CDR3 reads CASSLGAGGRDEQFF. Here the CDR3 DNA reads TGTGCCAGCAGTTTGGGAGCGGGAGGGAGGGATGAGCAGTTCTTC.